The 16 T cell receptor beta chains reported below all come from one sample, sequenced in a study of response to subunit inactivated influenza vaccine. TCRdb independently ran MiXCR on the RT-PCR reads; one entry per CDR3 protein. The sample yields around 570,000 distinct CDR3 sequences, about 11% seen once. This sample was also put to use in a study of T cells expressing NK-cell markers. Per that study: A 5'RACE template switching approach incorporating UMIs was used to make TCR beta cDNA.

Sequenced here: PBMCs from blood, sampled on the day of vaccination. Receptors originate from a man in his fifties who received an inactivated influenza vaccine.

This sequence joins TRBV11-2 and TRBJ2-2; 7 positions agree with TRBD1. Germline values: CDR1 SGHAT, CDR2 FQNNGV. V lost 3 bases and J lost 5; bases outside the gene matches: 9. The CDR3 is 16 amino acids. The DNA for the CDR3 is TGTGCCAGCAGCTTCAGTCGCAGGGGGAGAACCGGGGAGCTGTTTTTT. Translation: CASSFSRRGRTGELFF.

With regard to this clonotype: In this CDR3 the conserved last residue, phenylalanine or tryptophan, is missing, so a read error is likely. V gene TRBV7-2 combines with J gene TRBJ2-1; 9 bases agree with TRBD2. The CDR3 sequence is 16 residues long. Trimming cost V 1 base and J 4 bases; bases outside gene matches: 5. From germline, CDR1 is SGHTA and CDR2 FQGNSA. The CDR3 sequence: CASSLVPGLAYNEQFS. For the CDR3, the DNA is TGTGCCAGCAGCTTAGTCCCGGGACTAGCTTACAATGAGCAGTTCTCC.

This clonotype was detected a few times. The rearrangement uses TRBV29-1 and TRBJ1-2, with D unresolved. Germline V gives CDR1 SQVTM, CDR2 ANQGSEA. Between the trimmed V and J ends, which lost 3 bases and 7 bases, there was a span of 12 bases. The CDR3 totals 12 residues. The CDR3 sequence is CSVDQARGGYTF. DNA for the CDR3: TGCAGCGTTGATCAGGCTCGGGGTGGCTACACCTTC.

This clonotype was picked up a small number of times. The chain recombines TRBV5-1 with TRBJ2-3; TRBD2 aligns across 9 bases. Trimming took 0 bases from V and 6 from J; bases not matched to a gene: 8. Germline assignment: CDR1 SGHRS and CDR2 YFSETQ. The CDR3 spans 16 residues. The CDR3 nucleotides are TGCGCCAGCAGCTTGGCCGGCGGGAGGGCCCCCGATACGCAGTATTTT. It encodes CASSLAGGRAPDTQYF.

The chain's CDR3 is CASSREHIYEQYF. As DNA, the CDR3 is TGTGCCAGCAGCCGGGAGCATATCTACGAGCAGTACTTC. The chain combines TRBV5-6 with TRBJ2-7; possibly TRBD2 for D (6 bases). The CDR3 contains 13 residues. Germline V gene data show CDR1 as SGHDT and CDR2 as YYEEEE. Trimming left V 4 bases short and J 3 bases short, with 11 bases between. Complete variable domain (other parts from reference TRBV5-6 and TRBJ2-7): DAGVTQSPTHLIKTRGQQVTLRCSPKSGHDTVSWYQQALGQGPQFIFQYYEEEERQRGNFPDRFSGHQFPNYSSELNVNALLLGDSALYLCASSREHIYEQYFGPGTRLTVT.

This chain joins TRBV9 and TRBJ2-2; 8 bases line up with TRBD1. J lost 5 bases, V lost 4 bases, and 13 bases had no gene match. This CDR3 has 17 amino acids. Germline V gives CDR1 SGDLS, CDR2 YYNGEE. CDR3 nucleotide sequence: TGTGCCAGCAGCCCTGGGAGCCGGGACAGGTCTACCGGGGAGCTGTTTTTT. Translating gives CASSPGSRDRSTGELFF.

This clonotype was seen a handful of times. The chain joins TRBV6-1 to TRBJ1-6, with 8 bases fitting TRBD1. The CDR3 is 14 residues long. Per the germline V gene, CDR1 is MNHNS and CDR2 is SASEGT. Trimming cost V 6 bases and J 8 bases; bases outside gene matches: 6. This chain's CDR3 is CASRQTGGHSPLHF. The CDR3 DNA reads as TGTGCCAGCAGACAAACAGGGGGTCATTCACCCCTCCACTTT.

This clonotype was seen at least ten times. This CDR3 is CASSQGAGDTDTQYF. The CDR3 DNA follows: TGTGCCAGCAGCCAAGGGGCAGGGGACACAGATACGCAGTATTTT. The chain uses TRBV4-2 and TRBJ2-3, with a weak D call TRBD1 (6 bases). CDR1 and CDR2 from the germline V gene are LGHNA and YNFKEQ. CDR3 length: 15 residues. The V end lost 1 base, the J end lost 2 bases, and 10 bases lay between the germline ends.

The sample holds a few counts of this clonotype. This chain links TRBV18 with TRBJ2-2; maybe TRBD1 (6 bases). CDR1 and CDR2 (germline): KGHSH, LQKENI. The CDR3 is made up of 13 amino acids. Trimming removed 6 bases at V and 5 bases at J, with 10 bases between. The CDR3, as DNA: TGTGCCAGCTCGTACCAGGGGACCGGGGAGCTGTTTTTT. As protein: CASSYQGTGELFF.

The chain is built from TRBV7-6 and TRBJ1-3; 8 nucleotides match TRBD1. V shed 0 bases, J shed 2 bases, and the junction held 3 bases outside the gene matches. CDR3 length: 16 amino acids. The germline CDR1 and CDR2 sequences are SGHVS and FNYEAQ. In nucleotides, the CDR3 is TGTGCCAGCAGCTTAGCGGACAGGGCTACTGGAAACACCATATATTTT. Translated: CASSLADRATGNTIYF.

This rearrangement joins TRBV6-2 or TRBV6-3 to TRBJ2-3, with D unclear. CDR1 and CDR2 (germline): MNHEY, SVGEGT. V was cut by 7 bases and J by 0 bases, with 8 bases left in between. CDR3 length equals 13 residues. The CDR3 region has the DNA TGTGCCAGCACCCCAGGTAGCACAGATACGCAGTATTTT. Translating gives CASTPGSTDTQYF.

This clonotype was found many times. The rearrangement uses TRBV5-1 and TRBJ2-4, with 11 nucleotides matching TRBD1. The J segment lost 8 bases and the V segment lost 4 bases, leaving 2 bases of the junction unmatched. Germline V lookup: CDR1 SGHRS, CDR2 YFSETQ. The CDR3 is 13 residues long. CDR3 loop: CASSPGQGDIQYF. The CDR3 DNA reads TGCGCCAGCAGCCCGGGACAGGGGGACATTCAGTACTTC.

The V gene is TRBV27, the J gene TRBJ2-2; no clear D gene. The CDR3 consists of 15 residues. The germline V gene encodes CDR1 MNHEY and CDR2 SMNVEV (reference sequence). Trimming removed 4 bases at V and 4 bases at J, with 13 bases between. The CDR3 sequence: CASSSPSRSTGELFF. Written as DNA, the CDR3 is TGTGCCAGCAGTTCCCCCTCGCGATCCACCGGGGAGCTGTTTTTT.

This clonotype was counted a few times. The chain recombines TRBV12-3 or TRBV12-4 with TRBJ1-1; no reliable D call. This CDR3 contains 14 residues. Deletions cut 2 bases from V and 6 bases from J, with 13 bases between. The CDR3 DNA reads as TGTGCCAGCAGTTTAAGGCGGAAGGACTCTGAAGCTTTCTTT. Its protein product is CASSLRRKDSEAFF.

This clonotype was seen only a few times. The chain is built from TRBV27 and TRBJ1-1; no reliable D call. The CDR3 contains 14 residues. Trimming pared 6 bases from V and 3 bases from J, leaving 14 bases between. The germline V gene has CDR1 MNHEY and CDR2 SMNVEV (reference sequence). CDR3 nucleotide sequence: TGTGCCAGCAGCCCCTGGGGAGGGTACACTGAAGCTTTCTTT. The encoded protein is CASSPWGGYTEAFF.

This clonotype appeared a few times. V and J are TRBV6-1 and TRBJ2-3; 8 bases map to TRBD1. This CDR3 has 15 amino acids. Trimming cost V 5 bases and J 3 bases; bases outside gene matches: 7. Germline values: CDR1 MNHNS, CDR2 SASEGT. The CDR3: CASSQPGQETDTQYF. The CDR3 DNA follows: TGTGCCAGCAGTCAGCCGGGACAGGAGACAGATACGCAGTATTTT.